Below are 7 T cell receptor beta chains sequenced from a single sample in a study of chemoradiotherapy in HPV16-positive cancers. Method: immunoSEQ multiplex PCR; TCRdb's copy keeps in-frame clones and lacks some. The sample contains approximately 6,200 clones, about 90% of which appear only once. The specimen comprised blood, sampled from a patient who underwent chemoradiotherapy. These receptors were obtained from a human donor with HPV-associated anogenital cancer.

V is TRBV10-2 and J is TRBJ2-3; D remains ambiguous. V lost 6 bases and J lost 0, with 13 bases in between. Germline CDR1 is WSHSY and CDR2 is SAAADI. This CDR3 has 15 amino acids. The CDR3 DNA reads TGCGCCAGCAGCCCGCCTACGACTAGCACAGATACGCAGTATTTT. Residues: CASSPPTTSTDTQYF.

V gene TRBV27 combines with J gene TRBJ2-1, with D maybe TRBD1 (5 bases). Trimming shortened V by 5 bases and J by 14 bases, and 16 bases separated the two germline ends. This CDR3 has 12 amino acids. Germline CDR1 reads MNHEY; CDR2 reads SMNVEV (reference sequence). CDR3 residues: CASSTGHFREFF. CDR3 in DNA: TGTGCCAGCAGTACTGGACACTTCCGAGAGTTCTTC.

This clone was found once. The V call is TRBV18, the J call TRBJ2-7, with D tentatively TRBD2 (6 bases). Between the trimmed V and J ends, which lost 0 bases and 2 bases, there was a span of 11 bases. The V gene's germline CDR1 is KGHSH and CDR2 LQKENI. The CDR3 length is 15 residues. The CDR3 spells CASSPPGTPTYEQYF. DNA for the CDR3: TGTGCCAGCTCACCACCCGGGACTCCTACCTACGAGCAGTACTTC.

The V call is TRBV7-6, the J call TRBJ2-1; D gene uncertain. The CDR3 contains 16 residues. V lost 2 bases and J lost 4, with 15 bases in between. In germline, CDR1 is SGHVS, CDR2 FNYEAQ. CDR3 in amino acids: CASSLHPAHIYNEQFF. CDR3 coding DNA: TGTGCCAGCAGCTTACATCCAGCCCATATTTACAATGAGCAGTTCTTC. Together with reference TRBV7-6 and TRBJ2-1, the CDR3 gives the full variable domain: GAGVSQSPRYKVTKRGQDVALRCDPISGHVSLYWYRQALGQGPEFLTYFNYEAQQDKSGLPNDRFSAERPEGSISTLTIQRTEQRDSAMYRCASSLHPAHIYNEQFFGPGTRLTVL.

The gene calls are TRBV19 and TRBJ1-1; the D is unclear. Germline CDR1 and CDR2: LNHDA and SQIVND (reference sequence). V lost 1 base and J lost 0, with 3 bases in between. The CDR3 length is 13 residues. This CDR3 reads CASSIGVNTEAFF. DNA for the CDR3: TGTGCCAGTAGTATAGGGGTGAACACTGAAGCTTTCTTT. Filled out from reference TRBV19 and TRBJ1-1, the complete variable domain reads DGGITQSPKYLFRKEGQNVTLSCEQNLNHDAMYWYRQDPGQGLRLIYYSQIVNDFQKGDIAEGYSVSREKKESFPLTVTSAQKNPTAFYLCASSIGVNTEAFFGQGTRLTVV.

V and J are TRBV28 and TRBJ1-4, with D possibly TRBD1 on 6 matching bases. V was shortened by 4 bases and J by 10 bases, with 16 bases between the two germline ends. CDR1 is MDHEN and CDR2 is SYDVKM in the germline V gene. This CDR3 region has 14 residues. The CDR3 loop is CASSSGGGDGKLFF. The CDR3 coding sequence is TGTGCCAGCAGTTCAGGCGGGGGCGACGGAAAACTGTTTTTT.

The gene calls are TRBV7-6 and TRBJ2-7; maybe TRBD1 (5 bases). V gave up 1 base and J gave up 3 bases, with 13 bases separating them. The CDR3 covers 15 residues. The germline V gene encodes CDR1 SGHVS and CDR2 FNYEAQ. CDR3 bases: TGTGCCAGCAGCTTAGAAGCTACAGGAGTCTACGAGCAGTACTTC. Its translation: CASSLEATGVYEQYF.